The 18 T cell receptor beta chains below all came from one sample that was sequenced in a study of CXCR3-negative and CXCR3-positive naive CD8 T cells. The study made its TRB cDNA libraries by 5' RACE, adding UMI labels. From its re-call of the 5' RACE reads, TCRdb lists each CDR3 protein once, without DNA. Seen in this sample are approximately 20,000 distinct CDR3 sequences; the ten most common clones hold 15% to 25%. The sample was memory CD8+ T cells from blood. The source of these receptors is a human donor in good health. Some clones in this sample may be carry-over from other donors' samples.

This chain joins TRBV13 and TRBJ2-7. This CDR3 contains 12 residues. Germline-derived CDR1 and CDR2 are PRHDT and FYEKMQ (reference sequence). CDR3 sequence: CASSFGGKEQYF.

The V call is TRBV7-6, the J call TRBJ2-3; TCRdb's assignment of TRBD2 cannot be checked, as there is no DNA. This CDR3 region has 17 residues. Germline V gene lookup returns CDR1 SGHVS and CDR2 FNYEAQ. CDR3: CASSSLSGGFIADTQYF.

The chain joins TRBV11-2 to TRBJ2-5; there is no DNA to check the TCRdb D call of TRBD1. The CDR3 is 15 residues long. CDR1 is SGHAT, CDR2 FQNNGV, per germline. CDR3 residues: CASSLSVGGQETQYF. Filled out from reference TRBV11-2 and TRBJ2-5, the complete variable domain reads EAGVAQSPRYKIIEKRQSVAFWCNPISGHATLYWYQQILGQGPKLLIQFQNNGVVDDSQLPKDRFSAERLKGVDSTLKIQPAKLEDSAVYLCASSLSVGGQETQYFGPGTRLLVL.

V is TRBV5-1 and J is TRBJ2-7; the D call of TRBD1 rests on TCRdb alone, since no DNA is present to check it. In germline, CDR1 is SGHRS, CDR2 YFSETQ. The CDR3 consists of 14 residues. CDR3 sequence reads: CASSLEDSRDEQYF. Filled out from reference TRBV5-1 and TRBJ2-7, the complete variable domain reads KAGVTQTPRYLIKTRGQQVTLSCSPISGHRSVSWYQQTPGQGLQFLFEYFSETQRNKGNFPGRFSGRQFSNSRSEMNVSTLELGDSALYLCASSLEDSRDEQYFGPGTRLTVT.

The CDR3 loop reads CASSGTMGVMVNTGELFF. This chain links TRBV4-3 with TRBJ2-2; TCRdb's D gene call, TRBD1, goes unchecked for lack of DNA. Germline-derived CDR1 and CDR2 are LGHNA and YSLEER. The CDR3 runs 18 residues.

This rearrangement joins TRBV7-9 to TRBJ2-7; TCRdb gives TRBD2 as the D gene, but with no DNA this cannot be confirmed. Germline values: CDR1 SEHNR, CDR2 FQNEAQ (reference sequence). The CDR3 contains 15 residues. The CDR3 loop reads CASSWSSSGMDEQYF. The full variable domain, completed using reference TRBV7-9 and TRBJ2-7, is DTGVSQNPRHKITKRGQNVTFRCDPISEHNRLYWYRQTLGQGPEFLTYFQNEAQLEKSRLLSDRFSAERPKGSFSTLEIQRTEQGDSAMYLCASSWSSSGMDEQYFGPGTRLTVT.

The rearrangement uses TRBV30 and TRBJ1-1. CDR3 length: 15 amino acids. Germline-derived CDR1 and CDR2 are GTSNPN and SVGIG (reference sequence). CDR3 loop: CAWSELVGLNTEAFF.

The chain is built from TRBV7-9 and TRBJ1-1; TCRdb calls TRBD1, which cannot be checked without DNA. The CDR3 runs 15 residues. Germline assignment: CDR1 SEHNR and CDR2 FQNEAQ (reference sequence). The CDR3 spells CASSLIGGTDNEAFF. Complete variable domain (other parts from reference TRBV7-9 and TRBJ1-1): DTGVSQNPRHKITKRGQNVTFRCDPISEHNRLYWYRQTLGQGPEFLTYFQNEAQLEKSRLLSDRFSAERPKGSFSTLEIQRTEQGDSAMYLCASSLIGGTDNEAFFGQGTRLTVV.

This sequence joins TRBV6-2 or TRBV6-3 and TRBJ2-7; TCRdb picks TRBD2, but there is no DNA to check that call. Germline V gives CDR1 MNHEY, CDR2 SVGEGT. The CDR3 length is 14 residues. The CDR3 loop reads CASSYGFEAGEQYF.

The rearrangement links TRBV7-3 to TRBJ2-3; TCRdb's D gene call, TRBD2, goes unchecked for lack of DNA. The CDR3 length is 16 residues. Germline-derived CDR1 and CDR2 are SGHTA and FQGTGA. The CDR3 sequence is CASSPGEGASTDTQYF. The full variable domain, in which reference TRBV7-3 and TRBJ2-3 provide the parts outside the CDR3, is GAGVSQTPSNKVTEKGKYVELRCDPISGHTALYWYRQSLGQGPEFLIYFQGTGAADDSGLPNDRFFAVRPEGSVSTLKIQRTERGDSAVYLCASSPGEGASTDTQYFGPGTRLTVL.

The gene calls are TRBV11-2 and TRBJ2-1; TCRdb designates TRBD2, a call that cannot be tested without DNA. The CDR3 sequence is 15 residues long. Germline-derived CDR1 and CDR2 are SGHAT and FQNNGV. The chain's CDR3 is CASSPDVGGRCEQFF.

The chain has TRBV5-1 and TRBJ2-1. Germline V gene sequence: CDR1 SGHRS, CDR2 YFSETQ. The CDR3 has 15 residues. This CDR3 is CASSFGQSSYNEQFF.

The chain joins TRBV7-2 to TRBJ2-7. This CDR3 region has 14 residues. Looked up from germline, CDR1 is SGHTA and CDR2 is FQGNSA. The CDR3 is CASSLLAGTYEQYF.

The gene calls are TRBV6-4 and TRBJ2-7; TCRdb calls TRBD2, which cannot be checked without DNA. CDR3 length: 17 amino acids. The V gene's germline CDR1 is MRHNA and CDR2 SNTAGT. The CDR3 protein is CASSGGTRQRNDYEQCF.

The chain links TRBV7-9 to TRBJ2-7; TCRdb names TRBD1, which stays unverified in the absence of DNA. The V gene's germline CDR1 is SEHNR and CDR2 FQNEAQ (reference sequence). The CDR3 contains 16 residues. The CDR3 region is CASSPGVGTGIYEQYF.

V is TRBV14 and J is TRBJ2-1; TCRdb designates TRBD1, a call that cannot be tested without DNA. Germline V gene sequence: CDR1 SGHDN, CDR2 FVKESK. The CDR3 has 16 amino acids. The CDR3 spells CASSHPGTTRYNEQFF.

The CDR3 here is CASSTPGTGGGEQYF. The chain joins TRBV7-9 to TRBJ2-7; TCRdb's D gene call, TRBD1, goes unchecked for lack of DNA. This CDR3 comprises 15 residues. Germline V lookup: CDR1 SEHNR, CDR2 FQNEAQ (reference sequence).

V is TRBV29-1 and J is TRBJ2-7; the TRBD1 assignment by TCRdb is unverifiable without DNA. CDR1 is SQVTM, CDR2 ANQGSEA, per germline. The CDR3 length is 15 residues. The CDR3 loop is CSVEDHRGALYEQYF.